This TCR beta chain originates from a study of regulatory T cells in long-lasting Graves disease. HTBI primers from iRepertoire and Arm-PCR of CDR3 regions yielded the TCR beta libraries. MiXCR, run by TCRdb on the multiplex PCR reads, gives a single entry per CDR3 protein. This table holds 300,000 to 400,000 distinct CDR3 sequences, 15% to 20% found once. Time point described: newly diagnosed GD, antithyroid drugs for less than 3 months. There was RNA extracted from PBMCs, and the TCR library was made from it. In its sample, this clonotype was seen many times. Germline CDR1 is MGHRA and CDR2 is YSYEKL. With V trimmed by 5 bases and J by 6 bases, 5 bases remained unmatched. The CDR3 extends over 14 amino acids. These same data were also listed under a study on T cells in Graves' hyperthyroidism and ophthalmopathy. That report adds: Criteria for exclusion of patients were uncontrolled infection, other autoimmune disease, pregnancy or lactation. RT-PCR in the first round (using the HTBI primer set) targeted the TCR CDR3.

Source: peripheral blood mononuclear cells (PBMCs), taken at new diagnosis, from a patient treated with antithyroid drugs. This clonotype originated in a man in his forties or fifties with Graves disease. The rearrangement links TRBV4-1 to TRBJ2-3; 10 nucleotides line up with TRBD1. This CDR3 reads CASSWGQGIDTQYF. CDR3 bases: TGCGCCAGCAGCTGGGGACAGGGGATTGATACGCAGTATTTT.